This TCR beta chain derives from a study of Graves' ophthalmopathy and Graves' hyperthyroidism. Certain patients were not enrolled. These were patients with other autoimmune diseases, uncontrolled infections, pregnancy or lactation. As the template, RNA transcripts were used to amplify TCR beta CDR3 regions. RT-PCR in the first round used HTBI primers; a second-round multiplex PCR followed. TCRdb reprocessed the multiplex PCR reads with MiXCR, giving one entry per CDR3 protein. The sample has some 1.1 million distinct CDR3 sequences, about 35% seen once; the top ten hold over 8.5%. CDR1 WSHSY and CDR2 SAAADI come from the germline V gene. The CDR3 spans 17 residues. Concerning this clonotype itself: The germline gene is not matched at one end of the junction; a read error may be the cause.

The V and J genes are TRBV10-2 and TRBJ1-2; TRBD1 might be the D (6 bases). This sequence was found in an adult man with Graves' hyperthyroidism. Sequencing was carried out using peripheral blood or thyroid tissue (not recorded which). CDR3 coding DNA: TGTGCCAGCAGTTACGCCACGGACAGTCTTTTAAACTATGGCTACACCTTC. Translated, it gives CASSYATDSLLNYGYTF.